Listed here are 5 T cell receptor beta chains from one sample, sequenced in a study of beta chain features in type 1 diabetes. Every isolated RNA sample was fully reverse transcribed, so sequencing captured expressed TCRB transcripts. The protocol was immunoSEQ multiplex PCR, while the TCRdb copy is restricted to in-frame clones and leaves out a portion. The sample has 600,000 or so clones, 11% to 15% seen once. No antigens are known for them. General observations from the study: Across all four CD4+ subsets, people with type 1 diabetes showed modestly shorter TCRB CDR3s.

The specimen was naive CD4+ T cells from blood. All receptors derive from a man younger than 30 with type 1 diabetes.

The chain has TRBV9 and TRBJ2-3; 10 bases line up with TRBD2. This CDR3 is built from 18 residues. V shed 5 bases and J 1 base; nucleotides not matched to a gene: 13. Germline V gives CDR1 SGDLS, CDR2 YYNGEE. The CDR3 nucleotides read TGTGCCAGCAGACGAGACAGCGGGAGGGCTTCTGGCACAGATACGCAGTATTTT. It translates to CASRRDSGRASGTDTQYF. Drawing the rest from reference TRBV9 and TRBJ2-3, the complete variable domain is DSGVTQTPKHLITATGQRVTLRCSPRSGDLSVYWYQQSLDQGLQFLIQYYNGEERAKGNILERFSAQQFPDLHSELNLSSLELGDSALYFCASRRDSGRASGTDTQYFGPGTRLTVL.

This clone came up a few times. The CDR3 sequence: CASIRDNEQFF. CDR3 nucleotide sequence: TGTGCCAGCATTCGGGACAATGAGCAGTTCTTC. The rearrangement joins TRBV6-6 to TRBJ2-1; D unclear. The V end lost 7 bases, the J end lost 5 bases, and 6 bases lay between the germline ends. The CDR3 has 11 residues. Germline assignment: CDR1 MNHNY and CDR2 SVGAGI (reference sequence).

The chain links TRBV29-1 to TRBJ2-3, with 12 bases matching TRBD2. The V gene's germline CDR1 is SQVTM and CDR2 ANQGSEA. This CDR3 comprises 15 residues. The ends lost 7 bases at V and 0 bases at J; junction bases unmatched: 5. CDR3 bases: TGCAGCGAGACAGGGACTAGCGGGAGCACAGATACGCAGTATTTT. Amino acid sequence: CSETGTSGSTDTQYF.

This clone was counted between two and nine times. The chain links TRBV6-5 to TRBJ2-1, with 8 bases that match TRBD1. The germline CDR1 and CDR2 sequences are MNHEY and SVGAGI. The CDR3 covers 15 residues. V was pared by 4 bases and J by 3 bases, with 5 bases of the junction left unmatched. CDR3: CASSSGQGDYNEQFF. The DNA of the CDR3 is TGTGCCAGCAGTTCCGGACAGGGAGACTACAATGAGCAGTTCTTC.

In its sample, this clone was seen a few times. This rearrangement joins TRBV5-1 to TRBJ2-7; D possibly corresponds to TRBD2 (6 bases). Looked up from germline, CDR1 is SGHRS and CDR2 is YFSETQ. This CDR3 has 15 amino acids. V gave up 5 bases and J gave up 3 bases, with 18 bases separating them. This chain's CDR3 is CASRWGGGGDYEQYF. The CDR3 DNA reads TGCGCCAGCAGATGGGGAGGTGGAGGGGACTACGAGCAGTACTTC.